The rows below give T cell receptor beta chains drawn from one sample of a study of blood T cells in healthy people across ages. Each CDR3 protein is one row after TCRdb ran MiXCR on the 5' RACE reads. The sample lists over 1.5 million distinct CDR3 sequences; around 50% were seen once. Sample: blood. The receptors were sampled from a middle-aged woman in good health. CDR3s include the opening cysteine and the closing phenylalanine or tryptophan. D genes are given only for firm matches.

V gene	J gene	D gene	CDR3 length	CDR3 protein
TRBV25-1	TRBJ2-5	NA	17	CASSEQGRGWYQETQYF
TRBV18	TRBJ2-3	NA	15	CASSPLGLTTDTQYF
TRBV7-2	TRBJ2-5	NA	14	CASSQLGAGETQYF
TRBV19	TRBJ1-5	TRBD1	15	CASTMGQTQNQPQHF
TRBV27	TRBJ2-5	NA	18	CASSLYAGRGGSQETQYF
TRBV12-3/TRBV12-4	NA	NA	15	CAGSPELPAGETQYF
TRBV12-3/TRBV12-4	NA	TRBD1	16	CASSPFRGRLGETQYF
TRBV20-1	TRBJ2-7	NA	14	CSASVSALEYEQYF
TRBV20-1	TRBJ1-1	NA	14	CSARGGRLNTEAFF
TRBV28	TRBJ1-5	NA	13	CASRSFSNQPQHF
TRBV4-1	TRBJ1-2	NA	16	CASSQDVGLDSYGYTF
TRBV20-1	TRBJ1-5	TRBD1	12	CSALTGDQPQHF
TRBV4-1	TRBJ2-5	NA	17	CASSPIEQTANPETQYF
TRBV7-2	TRBJ2-7	NA	17	CASSIDWTGRDVDEQYF
TRBV6-5	TRBJ2-7	TRBD1	13	CASSTGVYYEQYF
TRBV12-1	TRBJ2-7	NA	18	CASSPILERGGIPAEQYF
TRBV5-6	TRBJ2-5	TRBD1	15	CASSIETGGQETQYF
TRBV20-1	TRBJ2-6	TRBD1	17	CSAREGQGSSGANVLTF
TRBV20-1	TRBJ1-1	NA	14	CSARAGAEGTEAFF
TRBV28	TRBJ2-7	NA	15	CASTLSLPGAYEQYF
TRBV6-6	TRBJ1-2	NA	11	CASEESEGYTF
TRBV4-1	TRBJ2-5	TRBD2	16	CASSQATSGPRETQYF
TRBV7-9	TRBJ2-1	TRBD2	16	CASSLEAGEIYNEQFF
TRBV4-2	TRBJ2-7	NA	15	CASSQSQGELGEQYF
TRBV25-1	TRBJ1-4	TRBD1	16	CASSEDRGTTNEKLFF
TRBV7-8	TRBJ2-6	TRBD1	18	CASSSLRDRNSGANVLTF
TRBV4-1	TRBJ2-5	TRBD2	18	CASSQDRWDSGGQETQYF
TRBV7-9	TRBJ2-5	NA	13	CASRPGSQETQYF
TRBV5-1	TRBJ1-1	NA	13	CASSLAAHTEAFF
TRBV7-2	TRBJ2-5	NA	14	CASSPYDSQETQYF